Listed below are T cell receptor beta chains from one sample, sequenced in a study of T cells in Graves' hyperthyroidism and ophthalmopathy. TCRdb reprocessed the multiplex PCR reads with MiXCR, giving one entry per CDR3 protein. The sample holds hundreds of thousands of distinct CDR3 sequences; 14% are singletons and the top ten take 10% to 13%. Sequenced material: blood. The receptors shown here come from a woman aged 18-35 years with Graves' hyperthyroidism. Each CDR3 is given with its conserved first and last residue. D genes are given only for firm matches. Some rows have no size entry. The others give once, few or many, or a class for an expanded clone.

d_call | j_call | v_call | clone_size | cdr3_aa | cdr3_nt
. | TRBJ2-4 | TRBV6-2/TRBV6-3 | few | CASSQPISWTKNIQYF | TGTGCCAGCAGCCAACCTATCTCGTGGACCAAAAACATTCAGTACTTC
TRBD2 | TRBJ2-1 | TRBV19 | few | CASSMSGRAGGYNEQFF | TGTGCCAGTAGTATGAGCGGGAGGGCAGGCGGCTACAATGAGCAGTTCTTC
. | TRBJ2-1 | TRBV7-6 | . | CASSLSFLDNEQFF | TGTGCCAGCAGCTTAAGCTTTCTCGACAATGAGCAGTTCTTC
. | TRBJ1-1 | TRBV7-9 | many | CASSLGEGIHTEAFF | TGTGCCAGCAGCTTAGGAGAGGGGATACACACTGAAGCTTTCTTT
. | TRBJ2-3 | TRBV7-9 | many | CASSLRYGTDTQYF | TGTGCCAGCAGCTTAAGATATGGCACAGATACGCAGTATTTT
TRBD1 | TRBJ1-2 | TRBV11-3 | many | CASSRQGKNGYTF | TGTGCCAGCAGCCGACAGGGGAAAAATGGCTACACCTTC
TRBD2 | TRBJ2-3 | TRBV24-1 | few | CATSDPGLAGEDTQYF | TGTGCCACCAGTGATCCGGGACTAGCGGGAGAAGATACGCAGTATTTT
. | TRBJ2-1 | TRBV11-3 | few | CASSLDISYNEQFF | TGTGCCAGCAGCTTAGATATTTCCTACAATGAGCAGTTCTTC
. | TRBJ2-7 | TRBV28 | . | CASSIVWRVYEQYF | TGTGCCAGCAGTATCGTTTGGCGGGTCTACGAGCAGTACTTC
. | TRBJ2-1 | TRBV9 | once | CASSTPGRNEQFF | TGTGCCAGCAGCACGCCGGGCCGTAATGAGCAGTTCTTC
. | TRBJ2-4 | TRBV7-9 | many | CASSLGTTGLAKNIQYF | TGTGCCAGCAGCTTAGGCACTACTGGGCTAGCCAAAAACATTCAGTACTTC
. | TRBJ2-7 | TRBV20-1 | many | CSAREGTGTYEQYF | TGCAGTGCTAGAGAAGGGACGGGTACCTACGAGCAGTACTTC
. | TRBJ1-1 | TRBV13 | many | CASSPTTPSEAFF | TGTGCCAGCAGCCCAACAACCCCCTCTGAAGCTTTCTTT
TRBD1 | TRBJ2-2 | TRBV11-2 | . | CASSEGTGPRTGELFF | TGTGCCAGCAGCGAAGGGACAGGGCCGAGGACCGGGGAGCTGTTTTTT
. | TRBJ2-3 | TRBV29-1 | . | CSVLSGADTQYF | TGCAGCGTTTTGAGTGGCGCAGATACGCAGTATTTT
. | TRBJ2-7 | TRBV7-9 | . | CASSLMGIPTEEQYF | TGTGCCAGCAGCTTAATGGGGATCCCTACTGAGGAGCAGTACTTC
. | TRBJ2-7 | TRBV28 | . | CASGPGPSGLEQYF | TGTGCCAGCGGACCGGGACCTAGTGGCCTTGAGCAGTACTTC
. | TRBJ1-1 | TRBV30 | many | CAWSAVGEAFF | TGTGCCTGGAGTGCAGTCGGGGAAGCTTTCTTT
TRBD2 | TRBJ2-1 | TRBV7-9 | many | CASSSISLAGEDHEQFF | TGTGCCAGCAGCTCTATTTCGCTAGCGGGAGAGGACCATGAGCAGTTCTTC
TRBD1 | TRBJ1-5 | TRBV6-1 | few | CASSDRQGQPQHF | TGTGCCAGCAGTGACCGACAGGGTCAGCCCCAGCATTTT
. | TRBJ1-1 | TRBV7-3 | . | CASSLMPTGRNTEAFF | TGTGCCAGCAGCTTAATGCCTACGGGTAGGAACACTGAAGCTTTCTTT
. | TRBJ2-5 | TRBV4-3 | . | CASSQVLRQETQYF | TGCGCCAGCAGCCAAGTTCTCAGACAAGAGACCCAGTACTTC
. | TRBJ2-3 | TRBV28 | few | CASSLPRVDTQYF | TGTGCCAGCAGTTTACCTAGGGTGGATACGCAGTATTTT
. | TRBJ2-2 | TRBV12-3/TRBV12-4 | . | CASSFSDYNTGELFF | TGTGCCAGCAGTTTCTCGGACTACAACACCGGGGAGCTGTTTTTT
. | TRBJ2-1 | TRBV7-9 | few | CASSLFLQEVPFF | TGTGCCAGCAGCTTATTCCTCCAGGAAGTACCGTTCTTC
. | TRBJ2-1 | TRBV6-1 | many | CASERRGGNEQFF | TGTGCCAGCGAACGTAGAGGAGGCAATGAGCAGTTCTTC
TRBD2 | TRBJ2-1 | TRBV7-3 | . | CASSLMAGGPRGLTYNEQFF | TGTGCCAGCAGCTTAATGGCGGGAGGGCCTAGAGGCCTTACCTACAATGAGCAGTTCTTC
TRBD2 | TRBJ2-3 | TRBV7-9 | . | CASTSTSASTDTQYF | TGTGCCAGCACCAGCACTAGCGCTAGCACAGATACGCAGTATTTT
TRBD1 | TRBJ2-4 | TRBV24-1 | few | CATSSLDREAKNIQYF | TGTGCCACCAGTTCCTTGGACAGGGAAGCCAAAAACATTCAGTACTTC
. | TRBJ2-3 | TRBV28 | many | CASSLDSASTDTQYF | TGTGCCAGCAGTTTGGATAGCGCCTCCACAGATACGCAGTATTTT
. | TRBJ2-3 | TRBV11-1 | many | CASSISLADTQYF | TGTGCCAGCAGCATTTCCCTTGCAGATACGCAGTATTTT
TRBD2 | TRBJ2-1 | TRBV2 | . | CASRQRLAGGPSNEQFF | TGCGCCAGCAGACAACGACTAGCGGGAGGGCCAAGCAATGAGCAGTTCTTC
. | TRBJ2-7 | TRBV2 | many | CASRQRPYEQYF | TGTGCCAGCAGGCAGCGTCCCTACGAGCAGTACTTC
TRBD2 | TRBJ2-1 | TRBV5-6 | . | CASSADSQGSAGAEQFF | TGTGCCAGCAGCGCGGACAGCCAGGGATCAGCGGGAGCTGAGCAGTTCTTC
TRBD2 | TRBJ2-1 | TRBV19 | few | CASSTGLGRNNEQFF | TGTGCCAGCTCGACCGGACTAGGGAGAAACAATGAGCAGTTCTTC
TRBD2 | TRBJ2-5 | TRBV19 | . | CASSSPAGGALYQETQYF | TGTGCCAGTAGTTCCCCGGCGGGAGGTGCCCTCTACCAAGAGACCCAGTACTTC
. | TRBJ1-1 | TRBV19 | few | CAVVGLEAFF | TGTGCCGTCGTGGGCTTGGAAGCTTTCTTT
TRBD2 | TRBJ2-1 | TRBV29-1 | many | CSGAGRAPHNEQFF | TGCAGCGGGGCGGGGAGGGCCCCCCACAATGAGCAGTTCTTC
TRBD1 | TRBJ2-1 | TRBV12-3/TRBV12-4 | many | CASSADYRDRVISEQFF | TGTGCCAGCAGTGCCGATTATCGGGACAGGGTAATCTCTGAGCAGTTCTTC
. | TRBJ2-3 | TRBV24-1 | many | CATSDLGSDGGAPDTQYF | TGTGCCACCAGTGATTTAGGGTCGGACGGAGGGGCCCCAGATACGCAGTATTTT
. | TRBJ2-2 | TRBV24-1 | . | CATSDFGNANTGELFF | TGTGCCACCAGTGATTTTGGCAACGCGAACACCGGGGAGCTGTTTTTT
. | TRBJ1-5 | TRBV7-2 | . | CASSLGRGYGQPQHF | TGTGCCAGCAGCTTAGGGCGGGGGTACGGTCAGCCCCAGCATTTT
. | TRBJ2-7 | TRBV5-1 | . | CASSPHPRGALEQYF | TGCGCCAGCAGCCCACACCCACGGGGAGCTCTGGAGCAGTACTTC
. | TRBJ2-5 | TRBV14 | many | CASSRFDRSLTQYF | TGTGCCAGCAGCCGTTTCGACAGGAGCCTAACCCAGTACTTC
. | TRBJ2-1 | TRBV20-1 | few | CSARGILNDNEQFF | TGCAGTGCTAGAGGTATCCTTAACGACAATGAGCAGTTCTTC
. | TRBJ2-3 | TRBV3-1 | many | CASSQETYTDTQYF | TGTGCCAGCAGCCAAGAGACCTACACAGATACGCAGTATTTT
TRBD1 | TRBJ1-2 | TRBV27 | few | CASSIGQGAVYGYTF | TGTGCCAGCAGTATCGGACAGGGGGCTGTCTATGGCTACACCTTC
. | TRBJ2-1 | TRBV3-1 | . | CASSHQGFYEQFF | TGTGCCAGCAGCCATCAGGGTTTCTACGAGCAGTTCTTC
. | TRBJ2-3 | TRBV27 | few | CASSSEGESTDTQYF | TGTGCCAGCAGCTCGGAGGGAGAAAGCACAGATACGCAGTATTTT
TRBD2 | TRBJ2-5 | TRBV24-1 | few | CATSDRTRGEETQYF | TGTGCCACCAGTGATCGGACGCGGGGGGAAGAGACCCAGTACTTC
. | TRBJ2-7 | TRBV12-3/TRBV12-4 | few | CASSFRGVGSYEQYF | TGTGCCAGCAGTTTCCGTGGTGTGGGCTCCTACGAGCAGTACTTC
. | TRBJ2-1 | TRBV7-9 | . | CASSSPKGKLANEQFF | TGTGCCAGCAGCTCCCCTAAGGGGAAGCTAGCCAATGAGCAGTTCTTC
. | TRBJ2-5 | TRBV3-1 | . | CASSQDRVRGETQYF | TGTGCCAGCAGCCAAGATCGGGTGAGGGGAGAGACCCAGTACTTC
. | TRBJ2-3 | TRBV11-1 | many | CASSSNRGATDTQYF | TGTGCCAGCAGTTCCAACCGGGGAGCCACAGATACGCAGTATTTT
TRBD2 | TRBJ2-5 | TRBV20-1 | few | CSARGTSGQETQYF | TGCAGTGCTAGAGGGACTAGCGGGCAAGAGACCCAGTACTTC
TRBD1 | TRBJ2-3 | TRBV20-1 | . | CSAKAGTATRTDTQYF | TGCAGTGCCAAAGCCGGGACAGCGACCCGCACAGATACGCAGTATTTT
. | TRBJ1-1 | TRBV5-6 | . | CASSLLPSLDTEAFF | TGTGCCAGCAGCTTGCTCCCATCCCTCGACACTGAAGCTTTCTTT
. | TRBJ1-1 | TRBV20-1 | few | CSAIPHGRNTEAFF | TGCAGTGCTATCCCTCACGGGCGGAACACTGAAGCTTTCTTT
TRBD1 | TRBJ1-5 | TRBV30 | many | CAWSDGQGFKPQHF | TGTGCCTGGAGTGATGGACAGGGTTTTAAGCCCCAGCATTTT
. | TRBJ1-1 | TRBV7-9 | many | CASSLDRARVAFF | TGTGCCAGCAGCTTAGATCGGGCACGAGTCGCTTTCTTT